This T cell receptor beta chain was sequenced in a study of beta chain features in type 1 diabetes. Donors underwent one heparinised blood draw, 95 to 150 mL on average. It was via CD45RO/CCR7/CD25/CD127/CD95/CD27 that CD4+ naive, central memory, regulatory and stem cell-like memory cells were sorted. This clone appeared a few times. What it recognizes is unknown. The study's findings and limits: A pattern of fewer insertions and more deletions at VDJ junctions was seen in type 1 diabetes patients. Shortening of TCRB CDR3s, moderate but significant, appeared in all four CD4+ subsets of Type 1 diabetes patients. Any HLA-type effect on TCRB rearrangement remained unresolved here.

V lost 6 bases to trimming and J lost 2 bases; unmatched junction nucleotides: 9. This CDR3 region has 15 residues. Per the germline V gene, CDR1 is LNHDA and CDR2 is SQIVND (reference sequence). Sequenced material consisted of expressed TCRB transcripts (all of the isolated RNA was reverse transcribed). Some clones are missing from TCRdb's copy, which holds only in-frame ones; the method was immunoSEQ multiplex PCR. The sample includes 500,000 to 650,000 clones, over 10% of them seen just once. The rearrangement uses TRBV19 and TRBJ1-2; 7 bases are shared with TRBD1. The sequenced sample consisted of naive CD4+ T cells from blood. The sequence derives from a man aged 25 to 45 with type 1 diabetes. The CDR3 bases are TGTGCCAGTAGACCCTACAGGGGAGGCAACTATGGCTACACCTTC. Protein product: CASRPYRGGNYGYTF.